This TCR beta chain was captured in a study of T-cell reconstitution after alpha-beta-depleted transplantation in children. Study conclusions and caveats: The study reportedly traced alpha-beta T cells about two months after transplant to several hundred expanded graft clones. Some patients showed high day-60 TCRbeta diversity, which derived from surviving recipient T cells and thymic progenitors. T cells produced anew were the main source of T-cell counts and diversity one year after transplant.

Unique molecular identifiers were built into the TCRbeta library. TCRdb passed the PCR reads through MiXCR, listing each CDR3 protein once. The sample yields hundreds of thousands of distinct CDR3 sequences, roughly 14% seen once. CDR3 length: 15 residues. Trimming removed 0 bases from V and 6 bases from J, with 13 bases in between. Germline V CDR1 and CDR2: SGHRS, YFSETQ. This clonotype was counted only a few times. Its antigen is not known. J is TRBJ2-1 and V is TRBV5-1; D gene ambiguous. Sequencing was performed on PBMCs, taken before TCRalphabeta/CD19-depleted stem cell transplant. This TCR was sampled from a girl aged 2-10 years with congenital amegakaryocytic thrombocytopenia, due to receive a stem cell transplant. CDR3 residues: CASSLGQVATNEQFF. The DNA for the CDR3 is TGCGCCAGCAGCTTGGGGCAGGTCGCAACCAATGAGCAGTTCTTC.